This TCR beta chain was retrieved from a study of cytomegalovirus exposure and HLA in healthy donors. Germline CDR1 is WNHNN and CDR2 is SYGVQD (reference sequence). V shed 2 bases and J shed 3 bases, with 10 bases lying between them. The CDR3 is 14 residues long. Amplification used 60 Vbeta primers and 13 Jbeta primers. Measured with immunoSEQ multiplex PCR; TCRdb has only the in-frame clones, and not every one. The table includes 150,000 to 200,000 clones, around 75% detected once. The specimen sequenced was PBMCs. The source is a man in his late teens or twenties in good health and CMV-seropositive. The V and J genes are TRBV10-1 and TRBJ1-1; D is possibly TRBD1 (5 bases). This CDR3 reads CASSETGRDTEAFF. CDR3 nucleotide sequence: TGCGCCAGCAGTGAGACAGGCCGCGACACTGAAGCTTTCTTT.